A selection of T cell receptor beta chains follows, all from one sample in a study of T cell responses to AZD1222 COVID-19 vaccine. Clones were read by immunoSEQ multiplex PCR, and TCRdb kept only the in-frame ones, dropping some. The sample carries about 60,000 clones, about 93% recorded once. The material sequenced was peripheral blood, taken 28 days after the second dose of the MenACWY control vaccine. The receptor source for this set is an adult who received the MenACWY meningococcal vaccine as a control. The conserved cysteine and the conserved F or W are not part of the CDR3 here. The order of the fields is CDR3 protein, V gene, J gene.

cdr3_aa: ASSPRGTAPRPQH; v_call: TRBV18; j_call: TRBJ1-5
cdr3_aa: ASSLRLAGTRGDTQY; v_call: TRBV27; j_call: TRBJ2-3
cdr3_aa: ASSRDSNQPQH; v_call: TRBV28; j_call: TRBJ1-5
cdr3_aa: SVGPSRSGANVLT; v_call: TRBV29-1; j_call: TRBJ2-6
cdr3_aa: ASSVSLGAGGYTGELF; v_call: TRBV7-2; j_call: TRBJ2-2
cdr3_aa: ASTTGTTSYEQY; v_call: TRBV6-6; j_call: TRBJ2-7
cdr3_aa: AWSVRLLAGGPGNEQY; v_call: TRBV30; j_call: TRBJ2-7
cdr3_aa: ASSPLAPNTGELF; v_call: TRBV21-1; j_call: TRBJ2-2
cdr3_aa: ASSLVGASDTQY; v_call: TRBV5-4; j_call: TRBJ2-3
cdr3_aa: ASSLTDSQPQH; v_call: TRBV11-2; j_call: TRBJ1-5
cdr3_aa: ASSSSRTDTQY; v_call: TRBV7-2; j_call: TRBJ2-3
cdr3_aa: ASSRGTDNEKLF; v_call: TRBV18; j_call: TRBJ1-4
cdr3_aa: ATSRQSSEKLF; v_call: TRBV15; j_call: TRBJ1-4
cdr3_aa: ASSYSRGHPPS; v_call: TRBV6-5; j_call: TRBJ1-3
cdr3_aa: ATRISAADTQY; v_call: TRBV15; j_call: TRBJ2-3
cdr3_aa: ASSLDAHQPQH; v_call: TRBV12-3/TRBV12-4; j_call: TRBJ1-5
cdr3_aa: ASSPTPGLNYNEQF; v_call: TRBV7-3; j_call: TRBJ2-1
cdr3_aa: ASSGRQPDTEAF; v_call: TRBV9; j_call: TRBJ1-1
cdr3_aa: SEATSSYNEQF; v_call: TRBV29-1; j_call: TRBJ2-1
cdr3_aa: ASSIDASSPLH; v_call: TRBV19; j_call: TRBJ1-6
cdr3_aa: ASSIGNENEQF; v_call: TRBV28; j_call: TRBJ2-1
cdr3_aa: ASSFAYRTNNEQF; v_call: TRBV27; j_call: TRBJ2-1